This is a list of T cell receptor beta chains from one sample in a study of shared clonotypes between healthy human individuals. Libraries were prepared by immunoSEQ multiplex PCR; TCRdb keeps only in-frame clonotypes and omits some of them. This sample has 1 million to 1.2 million clones; 70% to 80% occur once, and the top ten carry approximately 0.95%. Source material: memory CD4+ T cells from PBMCs. The receptors stem from a man aged 18 to 29 in good health. Some clones in this sample may be carry-over from other donors' samples. The CDR3 runs from the conserved cysteine through the conserved F or W. A D gene is named only where the DNA matches it firmly. The size entry is marked missing in some rows and otherwise reads once, few, many or a size class.

D	V	J	size	DNA	CDR3
TRBD1	TRBV29-1	TRBJ2-7	once	TGCAGCGTTACTCCAGGGGGTAGGTCTCTCGAGCAGTACTTC	CSVTPGGRSLEQYF
-	TRBV28	TRBJ1-5	-	TGTGCCAGCAGTCGCCCGGGAGTTCCCCAGCATTTT	CASSRPGVPQHF
-	TRBV5-5	TRBJ1-3	-	TGTGCCAGCAGCTCGCTACCGGGGCCTGGAAACACCATATATTTT	CASSSLPGPGNTIYF
-	TRBV5-4	TRBJ2-5	-	TGTGCCAGCAGCTCTCCGACGACGGCCAGCCAAGAGACCCAGTACTTC	CASSSPTTASQETQYF
-	TRBV20-1	TRBJ2-7	many	TGCAGTGCCCAGGGCCACGAGCAGTACTTC	CSAQGHEQYF
TRBD2	TRBV11-2	TRBJ2-1	-	TGTGCCAGCAGCTTCAACCCGGGACTAGCGGCGTACAATGAGCAGTTCTTC	CASSFNPGLAAYNEQFF
TRBD1	TRBV5-1	TRBJ2-5	-	TGCGCCAGCAGCTTGGGACAGGGGGAAGAGACCCAGTACTTC	CASSLGQGEETQYF
TRBD2	TRBV11-2	TRBJ2-1	-	TGTGCCAGCAGCTTACTAGCGGGAGACGGGTACAATGAGCAGTTCTTC	CASSLLAGDGYNEQFF
-	TRBV5-4	TRBJ1-2	once	TGTGCCAGCAGCTTGGACAGCGAATTCTATGGCTACACCTTC	CASSLDSEFYGYTF
-	TRBV5-1	TRBJ2-7	-	TGCGCCAGCGCTGGGGCGGGTCCTTCCTACGAGCAGTACTTC	CASAGAGPSYEQYF
TRBD1	TRBV7-2	TRBJ1-1	-	TGTGCCAGCAGCTTAAAGGGACAGGTTAACACTGAAGCTTTCTTT	CASSLKGQVNTEAFF
-	TRBV6-6	TRBJ1-1	few	TGTGCCAGCAGTTACGGCAACATGAACACTGAAGCTTTCTTT	CASSYGNMNTEAFF
-	TRBV5-4	TRBJ2-1	-	TGTGCCAGCAGCCAATCATCGGGATCCTACAATGAGCAGTTCTTC	CASSQSSGSYNEQFF
TRBD2	TRBV5-5	TRBJ2-5	-	TGTGCCAGCAGCTTGGGGGCGGGAGGGCTACAGGAGACCCAGTACTTC	CASSLGAGGLQETQYF
-	TRBV11-3	TRBJ1-2	-	TGTGCCAGCAGCTTCCAGACAGGAGGAAGCGTGGGGGGCTACACCTTC	CASSFQTGGSVGGYTF
TRBD2	TRBV27	TRBJ2-1	-	TGTGCCAGCAGTTTACCCGGGACTAGCGGGAGGGCCCGGCGGGGCAATGAGCAGTTCTTC	CASSLPGTSGRARRGNEQFF
TRBD1	TRBV5-1	TRBJ1-1	-	TGCGCCAGCAGCTTGGTACAGGGGTCTTGGGGGAAAGGAAACACTGAAGCTTTCTTT	CASSLVQGSWGKGNTEAFF
TRBD1	TRBV4-1	TRBJ1-2	-	TGCGCCAGCAGCCAAGCGGGACAGGGGGCGTCTCACTATGGCTACACCTTC	CASSQAGQGASHYGYTF
-	TRBV6-1	TRBJ2-5	-	TGTGCCAGCAGTGATAGGGGCCTGCAAGAGACCCAGTACTTC	CASSDRGLQETQYF
-	TRBV9	TRBJ2-1	-	TGTGCCAGCAGCGTAGCCGCTAGTATGGATGAGCAGTTCTTC	CASSVAASMDEQFF
-	TRBV19	TRBJ2-7	-	TGTGCCAGTAGTGTTGGGCGCGGGGTGAGCTACGAGCAGTACTTC	CASSVGRGVSYEQYF
-	TRBV10-3	TRBJ2-5	-	TGTGCCATCAGTGAGTCGGACAGCCAGGGGAAGACCCAGTACTTC	CAISESDSQGKTQYF
-	TRBV7-9	TRBJ2-5	once	TGTGCCAGCAGCACCCAACAGGGCCAAGAGACCCAGTACTTC	CASSTQQGQETQYF
-	TRBV19	TRBJ2-1	-	TGTGCCAGTAGTCTAGAAGGGCTAGCTTCTAGTGAGCAGTTCTTC	CASSLEGLASSEQFF
-	TRBV7-9	TRBJ1-5	-	TGTGCCAGCAGCTCCTACGGGGATCAGCCCCAGCATTTT	CASSSYGDQPQHF
-	TRBV23-1	TRBJ2-3	once	TGCGCCAGCAGTCAATCGGGAGATTCAGGGGTTAGCACAGATACGCAGTATTTT	CASSQSGDSGVSTDTQYF
TRBD1	TRBV9	TRBJ1-3	-	TGTGCCAGCAGCATAGGGGGCAGACTGCCTGGAAACACCATATATTTT	CASSIGGRLPGNTIYF
TRBD2	TRBV6-5	TRBJ2-5	-	TGTGCCAGCAGAGGACTAGCGGGGGGCCAAGAGACCCAGTACTTC	CASRGLAGGQETQYF
TRBD2	TRBV10-1	TRBJ2-3	-	TGCGCCAGCAGCCCTTCACTAGCGGGGTACACAGATACGCAGTATTTT	CASSPSLAGYTDTQYF
-	TRBV5-1	TRBJ2-7	-	TGCGCCAGCAGGAAGAGTTCCCCCTCCTACGAGCAGTACTTC	CASRKSSPSYEQYF
-	TRBV19	TRBJ2-2	-	TGTGCCAGTAGTATAGATCTTGAGCCCGGGGAGCTGTTTTTT	CASSIDLEPGELFF
-	TRBV27	TRBJ2-3	-	TGTGCCAGCAGTCCATGGATCACAGATACGCAGTATTTT	CASSPWITDTQYF
TRBD2	TRBV5-4	TRBJ2-2	-	TGTGCCAGCAGACCCGGGACTAGCTTCACCGGGGAGCTGTTTTTT	CASRPGTSFTGELFF
-	TRBV30	TRBJ1-4	once	TGTGCCTGCAACCGGGACTCATTTAATGAAAAACTGTTTTTT	CACNRDSFNEKLFF
TRBD1	TRBV2	TRBJ2-1	-	TGTGCCAGCAGTCGGACAGGGCCCTACAATGAGCAGTTCTTC	CASSRTGPYNEQFF
-	TRBV5-1	TRBJ1-2	once	TGCGCCAGCAGCTTGCTGATGAACGGGAGTCCGGGCGTCTATGGCTACACCTTC	CASSLLMNGSPGVYGYTF
-	TRBV28	TRBJ2-5	-	TGTGCCAGCAGTTCACCCCAGCGCGGGATCTACCAAGAGACCCAGTACTTC	CASSSPQRGIYQETQYF
-	TRBV5-5	TRBJ1-5	-	TGTGCCAGCAGCTTATTTGTCGTTGGACAGCCCCAGCATTTT	CASSLFVVGQPQHF
-	TRBV7-9	TRBJ2-3	-	TGTGCCAGCAGGCCCCCTCTACAGGGCGGAGACGAGGGGCAGTATTTT	CASRPPLQGGDEGQYF
-	TRBV5-5	TRBJ1-1	-	TGTGCCAGCAGCCCATGGGCGCGCATGACTGAAGCTTTCTTT	CASSPWARMTEAFF